A single sample is the source of the 3 T cell receptor beta chains below, sequenced in a study of identical twins. TCRdb passed the 5' RACE reads through MiXCR, listing each CDR3 protein once. The sample carries 200,000 to 250,000 distinct CDR3 sequences, more than 6.5% recorded once. This sample also appeared in a second study, on yellow fever vaccine responses in identical twins.

Sequencing was carried out using memory (CD45RO+) T cells sorted from blood. The receptors stem from a young woman in good health.

V gene TRBV5-1 combines with J gene TRBJ2-3; D perhaps matches TRBD2 (7 bases). Between the trimmed V and J ends, which lost 0 bases and 6 bases, there was a span of 20 bases. Looked up from germline, CDR1 is SGHRS and CDR2 is YFSETQ. The CDR3 is 17 amino acids. CDR3 residues: CASSLGPTGGAGDTQYF. The CDR3 coding sequence is TGCGCCAGCAGCTTGGGTCCGACTGGGGGGGCCGGGGATACGCAGTATTTT. Supplemented by reference TRBV5-1 and TRBJ2-3, the full variable domain reads KAGVTQTPRYLIKTRGQQVTLSCSPISGHRSVSWYQQTPGQGLQFLFEYFSETQRNKGNFPGRFSGRQFSNSRSEMNVSTLELGDSALYLCASSLGPTGGAGDTQYFGPGTRLTVL.

This clonotype came up many times. V usage is TRBV4-2 and J usage is TRBJ2-5; either TRBD1 or TRBD2 may supply D (6 bases each). V shed 1 base and J shed 2 bases, with 11 bases lying between them. This CDR3 is built from 15 residues. Germline V gene data show CDR1 as LGHNA and CDR2 as YNFKEQ. The CDR3 DNA reads TGTGCCAGCAGCCAAGCGGGGGCCAAACAAGAGACCCAGTACTTC. This encodes CASSQAGAKQETQYF.

There are many counts of this clonotype. DNA for the CDR3: TGTGCCAGCAGTTTATTTGGGAAGGGGAGCTCCTACAATGAGCAGTTCTTC. Its translation: CASSLFGKGSSYNEQFF. The rearrangement uses TRBV27 and TRBJ2-1, with D perhaps assigned TRBD1 or TRBD2 (5 bases each). The CDR3 has 17 amino acids. V lost 1 base and J lost 0, with 13 bases in between. CDR1 and CDR2 from the germline V gene are MNHEY and SMNVEV (reference sequence).